Following are 26 T cell receptor beta chains from one sample sequenced in a study of blood T cell repertoires in COVID-19. Sequencing used immunoSEQ multiplex PCR; TCRdb keeps in-frame clones, though not all of them. The sample lists some 200,000 clones; roughly 82% were seen once. The sequencing sample was made of peripheral blood. The receptors come from a woman in her thirties or forties with acute or convalescent COVID-19.

The rearrangement links TRBV10-1 to TRBJ2-1, with 14 positions matching TRBD2. This CDR3 is built from 15 residues. Germline assignment: CDR1 WNHNN and CDR2 SYGVQD (reference sequence). V shed 6 bases and J 9 bases; nucleotides not matched to a gene: 7. CDR3 region: CASSPTSGGVGEQFF. The CDR3, as DNA: TGCGCCAGCAGCCCGACTAGCGGGGGGGTCGGTGAGCAGTTCTTC.

V usage is TRBV9 and J usage is TRBJ2-7, with 9 positions matching TRBD2. The J segment lost 3 bases and the V segment lost 4 bases, leaving 5 bases of the junction unmatched. The germline gives CDR1 SGDLS, CDR2 YYNGEE. The CDR3 has 14 amino acids. CDR3 DNA sequence: TGTGCCAGCAGCCCTCAGACTAGCGGCTACGAGCAGTACTTC. Translating it yields CASSPQTSGYEQYF.

The gene calls are TRBV6-5 and TRBJ2-1; 8 bases are shared with TRBD2. V gave up 5 bases and J gave up 2 bases; unmatched junction bases: 5. The length of the CDR3 is 15 residues. Per the germline V gene, CDR1 is MNHEY and CDR2 is SVGAGI. This CDR3 reads CASSLSGAPYNEQFF. The CDR3 nucleotides read TGTGCCAGCAGTCTTAGCGGGGCTCCCTACAATGAGCAGTTCTTC.

V and J are TRBV18 and TRBJ2-7; TRBD2 aligns across 10 bases. CDR1 is KGHSH, CDR2 LQKENI, per germline. CDR3 length: 15 amino acids. Losses at the gene ends were 1 base for V and 4 bases for J; bases not matched to a gene: 4. The CDR3 DNA reads TGTGCCAGCTCACCACGTAGCGGGAGGAGTTACGAGCAGTACTTC. Protein sequence: CASSPRSGRSYEQYF.

The chain joins TRBV19 to TRBJ2-5; 8 nucleotides match TRBD1. The V gene end was trimmed by 6 bases and the J gene end by 2 bases; junction bases not matched to a gene: 5. CDR1 and CDR2 from the germline V gene are LNHDA and SQIVND (reference sequence). There are 14 residues in the CDR3. In DNA form, the CDR3 reads TGTGCCAGTAGAGGGACAGGATCACAAGAGACCCAGTACTTC. Translation: CASRGTGSQETQYF.

The chain carries TRBV20-1 and TRBJ2-1; possibly TRBD2 for D (5 bases). The CDR3 has 13 residues. Germline CDR1 reads DFQATT; CDR2 reads SNEGSKA (reference sequence). Trimming took 3 bases from V and 2 from J, leaving 8 bases between them. CDR3 residues: CSASLSAYNEQFF. The DNA of the CDR3 is TGCAGTGCTAGTCTTAGCGCCTACAATGAGCAGTTCTTC.

The CDR3 nucleotides are TGTGCCAGCAGCTTACAGACTAGCGGGGTACCCGGGGAGCTGTTTTTT. Protein: CASSLQTSGVPGELFF. This rearrangement joins TRBV7-6 to TRBJ2-2; 11 bases match TRBD2. There are 16 residues in the CDR3. Germline V gives CDR1 SGHVS, CDR2 FNYEAQ. J lost 6 bases, V lost 2 bases, and 5 bases had no gene match.

The chain employs TRBV5-1 and TRBJ2-1; 11 bases are a match to TRBD2. The J segment lost 2 bases and the V segment lost 3 bases, leaving 4 bases of the junction unmatched. CDR3 size: 16 residues. Germline lookup yields CDR1 SGHRS and CDR2 YFSETQ. As DNA, the CDR3 is TGCGCCAGCAGCTCACAGACTAGCGGGACCTACAATGAGCAGTTCTTC. It is translated as CASSSQTSGTYNEQFF.

The chain has TRBV20-1 and TRBJ2-2; a possible D gene is TRBD2 (5 bases). The CDR3 totals 11 residues. CDR1 is DFQATT and CDR2 is SNEGSKA in the germline V gene (reference sequence). Deletions cut 5 bases from V and 5 bases from J, with 6 bases between. The CDR3 region is CSAERTGELFF. The CDR3, as DNA: TGCAGTGCTGAGCGGACCGGGGAGCTGTTTTTT.

The chain is built from TRBV6-5 and TRBJ2-1; no firm D call. This CDR3 region has 13 residues. V was pared by 10 bases and J by 1 base, with 11 bases between. The germline V gene encodes CDR1 MNHEY and CDR2 SVGAGI. This CDR3 reads CATGWVSYNEQFF. The CDR3 coding sequence is TGTGCCACCGGGTGGGTTTCCTACAATGAGCAGTTCTTC.

To note about this clone: This is likely an artifact of a read error, given a far larger clone one base away. The genes are TRBV6-6 and TRBJ1-2; 7 positions agree with TRBD1. Germline lookup yields CDR1 MNHNY and CDR2 SVGAGI (reference sequence). V dropped 6 bases and J dropped 0; count of bases not matched to a gene: 4. The CDR3 runs 14 residues. The CDR3 DNA reads as TGTGCCAGCAGCCTGGGACAGCCTAACTATGGCTACACCTTC. Protein: CASSLGQPNYGYTF.

This clone was recorded a few times. The chain combines TRBV11-2 with TRBJ1-1; tentatively, D is TRBD1 (5 bases). The germline V gene has CDR1 SGHAT and CDR2 FQNNGV. This CDR3 contains 16 residues. Trimming cost V 2 bases and J 6 bases, with 19 bases left between them. This CDR3 is CASSLFGAGRNSEAFF. CDR3 in DNA: TGTGCCAGCAGCTTATTCGGGGCAGGGAGGAATTCTGAAGCTTTCTTT.

The chain couples TRBV7-6 to TRBJ2-3; TRBD2 aligns across 8 bases. V lost 5 bases to trimming and J lost 6 bases; unmatched junction nucleotides: 10. Germline CDR1 is SGHVS and CDR2 is FNYEAQ. CDR3 length: 15 amino acids. CDR3 bases: TGTGCCAGCAGCCCCAGGGGCGGGGGGCCCGATACGCAGTATTTT. Protein product: CASSPRGGGPDTQYF. The full variable domain, its missing parts supplied by reference TRBV7-6 and TRBJ2-3, is GAGVSQSPRYKVTKRGQDVALRCDPISGHVSLYWYRQALGQGPEFLTYFNYEAQQDKSGLPNDRFSAERPEGSISTLTIQRTEQRDSAMYRCASSPRGGGPDTQYFGPGTRLTVL.

This clone has just a few counts. The rearrangement uses TRBV23-1 and TRBJ2-7; TRBD1 is a possible D gene (5 bases). TRBV23-1 is annotated as an ORF whose role is uncertain. The CDR3 has 13 residues. Trimming took off 6 bases at V and 1 base at J, with 10 bases between the two ends. The CDR3 bases are TGCGCCAGCAGCCTTACAGGTTCCTACGAGCAGTACTTC. Its translation: CASSLTGSYEQYF.

This sequence joins TRBV7-2 and TRBJ1-5, with D possibly TRBD1 on 6 matching bases. CDR1 and CDR2 from the germline V gene are SGHTA and FQGNSA. Trimming shortened V by 2 bases and J by 7 bases, and 15 bases separated the two germline ends. CDR3 length: 15 residues. CDR3 coding DNA: TGTGCCAGCAGCTTACGGGGTAATCAGGGGCAGCCCCAGCATTTT. This encodes CASSLRGNQGQPQHF.

This clone occurred a few times. The gene calls are TRBV4-1 and TRBJ2-7; a possible D gene is TRBD1 (5 bases). V was shortened by 0 bases and J by 3 bases, with 12 bases between the two germline ends. The CDR3 runs 15 residues. Germline CDR1 reads MGHRA; CDR2 reads YSYEKL. The CDR3 loop reads CASSQEGASLYEQYF. As DNA, the CDR3 is TGCGCCAGCAGCCAAGAAGGGGCCAGCCTCTACGAGCAGTACTTC.

The chain recombines TRBV5-4 with TRBJ2-1; D not resolved. The CDR3 loop spans 13 amino acids. From germline, CDR1 is SGHNT and CDR2 YYREEE (reference sequence). V was clipped by 0 bases and J by 8 bases, with 9 bases between them. In nucleotides, the CDR3 is TGTGCCAGCAGCTTGGATACAGATGATGAGCAGTTCTTC. As protein: CASSLDTDDEQFF. The full variable domain, in which reference TRBV5-4 and TRBJ2-1 provide the parts outside the CDR3, is ETGVTQSPTHLIKTRGQQVTLRCSSQSGHNTVSWYQQALGQGPQFIFQYYREEENGRGNFPPRFSGLQFPNYSSELNVNALELDDSALYLCASSLDTDDEQFFGPGTRLTVL.

This clone has just a few counts. The J gene is TRBJ1-2, the V gene TRBV11-2, with D unclear. The CDR3 is 13 amino acids. The germline CDR1 and CDR2 sequences are SGHAT and FQNNGV. Trimming pared 1 base from V and 5 bases from J, leaving 8 bases between. The CDR3 sequence: CASSLGSGYGYTF. DNA for the CDR3: TGTGCCAGCAGCTTAGGTTCCGGGTATGGCTACACCTTC. The complete variable domain, with remaining parts taken from reference TRBV11-2 and TRBJ1-2, reads EAGVAQSPRYKIIEKRQSVAFWCNPISGHATLYWYQQILGQGPKLLIQFQNNGVVDDSQLPKDRFSAERLKGVDSTLKIQPAKLEDSAVYLCASSLGSGYGYTFGSGTRLTVV.

The chain combines TRBV3-1 (or the pseudogene TRBV3-2) with TRBJ2-7; weak D call: TRBD2 (5 bases). V was shortened by 3 bases and J by 6 bases, with 18 bases between the two germline ends. Per the germline V gene, CDR1 is LGHDT and CDR2 is YNNKEL (reference sequence). The CDR3 has 15 residues. As DNA, the CDR3 is TGTGCCAGCAGCCATCGTTCTGACGGAGGCGTCGAGCAGTACTTC. Amino acids: CASSHRSDGGVEQYF.

The V call is TRBV18, the J call TRBJ2-3, with 8 bases lining up with TRBD2. Germline CDR1 is KGHSH and CDR2 is LQKENI. The CDR3 length is 16 residues. V shed 3 bases and J 2 bases; nucleotides not matched to a gene: 7. The CDR3 bases are TGTGCCAGCTCACCTGCGACTAGCGACTCCACAGATACGCAGTATTTT. Translation: CASSPATSDSTDTQYF.

This clone was counted once. The V call is TRBV30, the J call TRBJ2-7, with TRBD1 identical over 7 bases. Germline V gene lookup returns CDR1 GTSNPN and CDR2 SVGIG (reference sequence). CDR3 length equals 13 residues. V was pared by 3 bases and J by 4 bases, with 6 bases of the junction left unmatched. The CDR3 bases are TGTGCCTGGAGCCTTGGACAGGCATACGAGCAGTACTTC. This gives the protein CAWSLGQAYEQYF.

The J gene is TRBJ1-6, the V gene TRBV7-8; 9 nucleotides agree with TRBD1. Germline CDR1 SGHVS, CDR2 FQNEAQ. V was clipped by 5 bases and J by 8 bases; unmatched bases: 7. There are 15 residues in the CDR3. The CDR3 spells CASSPGTGTYSPLHF. The CDR3 DNA is TGTGCCAGCAGCCCGGGGACAGGGACTTATTCACCCCTCCACTTT.

This chain joins TRBV15 and TRBJ1-3; D unclear. The V and J ends lost 0 bases and 3 bases respectively, with 12 bases between them. Germline CDR1 LNHNV, CDR2 YYDKDF (reference sequence). CDR3 length: 16 residues. CDR3: CATSRDQPGRGNTIYF. CDR3 in DNA: TGTGCCACCAGCAGAGATCAGCCGGGTCGTGGAAACACCATATATTTT.

The chain is built from TRBV18 and TRBJ2-3, with 7 bases matching TRBD1. The J segment lost 1 base and the V segment lost 1 base, leaving 5 bases of the junction unmatched. Germline loops: CDR1 KGHSH, CDR2 LQKENI. The CDR3 totals 16 residues. CDR3 sequence (DNA): TGTGCCAGCTCACCACAGCGACAGGGCGGCACAGATACGCAGTATTTT. Translating it yields CASSPQRQGGTDTQYF.

This clone has just one count. The gene calls are TRBV12-5 and TRBJ2-1; possibly TRBD2 for D (6 bases). CDR1 is LGHNT and CDR2 is FRNRAP in the germline V gene. The length of the CDR3 is 13 residues. The V and J ends lost 6 bases and 3 bases respectively, with 9 bases between them. In DNA, the CDR3 is TGTGCTAGTGGGCGGGGCGGCTACAATGAGCAGTTCTTC. Amino acid sequence: CASGRGGYNEQFF.

This clone was seen only once. The chain carries TRBV4-3 and TRBJ2-3; the D gene is possibly TRBD1 (7 bases). This CDR3 has 15 residues. Trimming removed 0 bases at V and 7 bases at J, with 14 bases between. In germline, CDR1 is LGHNA, CDR2 YSLEER. The CDR3 coding sequence is TGCGCCAGCAGCCAAGATAGGAGGGGGCAAAATACGCAGTATTTT. Translated: CASSQDRRGQNTQYF.